This TCR beta chain appears in the sequencing data of a study of T cell repertoires in cytomegalovirus infection. The study's findings and limits: CMV-specific TCR beta clonotypes restricted by HLA-C dominated the ex vivo response.

MiXCR, applied by TCRdb to the reads, yields one record per CDR3 protein. The sample gives some 450,000 distinct CDR3 sequences, under 40% of which show up once; roughly 13% is in the top ten. For this clonotype: Its antigen is still unknown.

CDR3 length: 16 amino acids. The V gene's germline CDR1 is LGHDT and CDR2 YNNKEL (reference sequence). V was clipped by 1 base and J by 2 bases, with 13 bases between them. Sequenced: PBMCs. The chain links TRBV3-1 to TRBJ2-3, with a possible D match to TRBD2 (7 bases). This receptor was taken from a human donor in good health (CMV status not recorded). Some clones in this sample may be carry-over from other donors' samples. CDR3 bases: TGTGCCAGCAGCCAAGTGGGGGGGGCCGTCACAGATACGCAGTATTTT. It translates to CASSQVGGAVTDTQYF.